What follows describes a single T cell receptor (beta chain). The data originate from a study of blood T cell repertoires in COVID-19. Study details: The cDNA or gDNA used as material had been derived from T cells, B-cell-depleted T cells, or PBMCs.

Sequenced by immunoSEQ multiplex PCR; TCRdb stores in-frame clones only, minus some. Of more than 250,000 clones in the sample, roughly 87% are singletons; the top ten hold 1%. The CDR3 totals 18 residues. From germline, CDR1 is MNHEY and CDR2 SMNVEV (reference sequence). Unmatched junction bases numbered 15, after V lost 1 base and J lost 3 bases. This receptor was taken from a man aged 50 or older with active or convalescent COVID-19. Material for sequencing was peripheral blood. V gene TRBV27 combines with J gene TRBJ2-7, with 7 bases that match TRBD1. CDR3 in DNA: TGTGCCAGCAGTTTATTAGGGCAGGGGGAGAGGGGCCTCTACGAGCAGTACTTC. Its translation is CASSLLGQGERGLYEQYF.